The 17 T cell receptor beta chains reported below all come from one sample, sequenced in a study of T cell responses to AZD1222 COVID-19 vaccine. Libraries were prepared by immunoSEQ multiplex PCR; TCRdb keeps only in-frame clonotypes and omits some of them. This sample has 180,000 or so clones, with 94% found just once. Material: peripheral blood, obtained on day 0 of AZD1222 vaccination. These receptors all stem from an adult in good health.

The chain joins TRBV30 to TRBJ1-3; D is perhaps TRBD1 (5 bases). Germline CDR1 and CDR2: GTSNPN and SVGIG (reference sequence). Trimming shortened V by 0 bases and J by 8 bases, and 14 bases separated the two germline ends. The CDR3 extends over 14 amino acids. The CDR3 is CAWSVQERLDTIYF. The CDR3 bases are TGTGCCTGGAGTGTACAGGAGCGCCTCGACACCATATATTTT.

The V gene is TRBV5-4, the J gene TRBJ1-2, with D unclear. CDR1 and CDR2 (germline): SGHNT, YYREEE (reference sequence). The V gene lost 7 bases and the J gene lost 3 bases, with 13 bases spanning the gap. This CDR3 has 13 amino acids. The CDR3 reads CASGIGRDYGYTF. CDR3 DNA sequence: TGTGCCAGCGGAATCGGTAGGGACTATGGCTACACCTTC.

The CDR3 loop is CASNGLGATGELFF. In DNA, the CDR3 is TGTGCCAGCAATGGGCTGGGAGCAACCGGGGAGCTGTTTTTT. The V gene is TRBV27, the J gene TRBJ2-2; maybe TRBD2 (5 bases). The CDR3 is 14 amino acids. V dropped 7 bases and J dropped 5 bases, with 14 bases sitting between them. Germline V gene data show CDR1 as MNHEY and CDR2 as SMNVEV (reference sequence).

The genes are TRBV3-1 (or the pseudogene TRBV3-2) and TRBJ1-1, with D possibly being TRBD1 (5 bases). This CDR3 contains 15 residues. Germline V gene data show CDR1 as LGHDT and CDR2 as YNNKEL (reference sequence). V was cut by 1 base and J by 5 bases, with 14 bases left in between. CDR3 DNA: TGTGCCAGCAGCCAAGTTCGAGCCAAGGGGACTGAAGCTTTCTTT. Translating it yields CASSQVRAKGTEAFF.

This CDR3 reads CSVTSGRANEQFF. In nucleotides, the CDR3 is TGCAGCGTTACTAGCGGGAGGGCCAATGAGCAGTTCTTC. V and J are TRBV29-1 and TRBJ2-1, with 13 positions matching TRBD2. Germline V gives CDR1 SQVTM, CDR2 ANQGSEA. This CDR3 region has 13 residues. Unmatched junction bases numbered 1, after V lost 5 bases and J lost 6 bases.

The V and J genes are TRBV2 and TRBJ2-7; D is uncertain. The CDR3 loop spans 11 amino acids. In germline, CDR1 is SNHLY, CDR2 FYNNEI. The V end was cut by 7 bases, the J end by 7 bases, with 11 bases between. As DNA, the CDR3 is TGTGCCAGCAAGAGAGCCCGGGAGCAGTACTTC. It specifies CASKRAREQYF.

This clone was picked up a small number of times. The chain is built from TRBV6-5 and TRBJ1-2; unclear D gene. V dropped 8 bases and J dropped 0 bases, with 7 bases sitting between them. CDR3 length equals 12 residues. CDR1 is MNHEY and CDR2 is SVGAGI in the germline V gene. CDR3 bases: TGTGCCAGCGGTCGGACTAACTATGGCTACACCTTC. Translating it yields CASGRTNYGYTF.

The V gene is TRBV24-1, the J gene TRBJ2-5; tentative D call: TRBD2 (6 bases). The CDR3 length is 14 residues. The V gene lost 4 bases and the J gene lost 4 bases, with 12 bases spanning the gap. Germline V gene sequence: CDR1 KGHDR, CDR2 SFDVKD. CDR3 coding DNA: TGTGCCACCAGTGAACGCCGGGGGTCAGAGACCCAGTACTTC. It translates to CATSERRGSETQYF.

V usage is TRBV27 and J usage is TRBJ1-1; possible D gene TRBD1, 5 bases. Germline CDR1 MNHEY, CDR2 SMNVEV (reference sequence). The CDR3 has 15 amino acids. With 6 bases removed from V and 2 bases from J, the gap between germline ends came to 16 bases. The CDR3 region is CASSPTGRANTEAFF. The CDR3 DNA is TGTGCCAGCAGCCCAACAGGACGGGCAAACACTGAAGCTTTCTTT.

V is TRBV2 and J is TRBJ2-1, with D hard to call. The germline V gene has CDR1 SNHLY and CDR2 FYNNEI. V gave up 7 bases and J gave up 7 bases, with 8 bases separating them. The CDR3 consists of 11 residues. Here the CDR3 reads CASTPRNEQFF. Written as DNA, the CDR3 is TGTGCCAGCACCCCGAGGAATGAGCAGTTCTTC.

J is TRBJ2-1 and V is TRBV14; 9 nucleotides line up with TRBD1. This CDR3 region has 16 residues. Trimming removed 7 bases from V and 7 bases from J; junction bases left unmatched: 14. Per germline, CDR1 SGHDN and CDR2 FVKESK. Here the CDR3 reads CASTLSGTGSRNEQFF. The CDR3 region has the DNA TGTGCCAGCACCCTGTCGGGGACAGGGTCCCGGAATGAGCAGTTCTTC.

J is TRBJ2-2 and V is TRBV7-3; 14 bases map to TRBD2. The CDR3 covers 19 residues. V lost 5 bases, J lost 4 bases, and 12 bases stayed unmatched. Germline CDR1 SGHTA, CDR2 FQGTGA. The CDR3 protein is CASSLRGLAGGVSTGELFF. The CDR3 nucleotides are TGTGCCAGCAGCCTCCGCGGACTAGCGGGAGGTGTAAGCACCGGGGAGCTGTTTTTT.

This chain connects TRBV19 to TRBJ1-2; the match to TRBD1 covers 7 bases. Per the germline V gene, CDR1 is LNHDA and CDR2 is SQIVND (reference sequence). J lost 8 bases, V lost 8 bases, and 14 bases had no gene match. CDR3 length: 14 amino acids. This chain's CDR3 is CASSGPGGHLGYTF. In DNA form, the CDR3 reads TGTGCCAGTTCGGGGCCAGGGGGGCATCTGGGCTACACCTTC.

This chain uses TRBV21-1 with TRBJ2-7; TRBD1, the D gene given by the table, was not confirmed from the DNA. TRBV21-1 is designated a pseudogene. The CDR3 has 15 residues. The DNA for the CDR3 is TGTGCCAGCAGCAAGGCCCCTCTGGTTTCCTACGAGCAGTACTTC. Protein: CASSKAPLVSYEQYF.

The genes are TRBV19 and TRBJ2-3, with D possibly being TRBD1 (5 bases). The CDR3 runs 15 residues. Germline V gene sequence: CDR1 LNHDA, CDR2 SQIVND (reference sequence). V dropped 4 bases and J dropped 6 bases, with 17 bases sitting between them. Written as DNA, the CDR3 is TGTGCCAGTAGTAAGGCTTCACAGGTCTGGGATACGCAGTATTTT. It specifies CASSKASQVWDTQYF.

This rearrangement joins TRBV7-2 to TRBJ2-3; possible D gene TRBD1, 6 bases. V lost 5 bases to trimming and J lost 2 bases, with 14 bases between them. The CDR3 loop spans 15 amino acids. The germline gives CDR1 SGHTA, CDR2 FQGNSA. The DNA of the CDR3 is TGTGCCAGCAGCCCGAGACAGGCCGTCACAGATACGCAGTATTTT. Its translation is CASSPRQAVTDTQYF.

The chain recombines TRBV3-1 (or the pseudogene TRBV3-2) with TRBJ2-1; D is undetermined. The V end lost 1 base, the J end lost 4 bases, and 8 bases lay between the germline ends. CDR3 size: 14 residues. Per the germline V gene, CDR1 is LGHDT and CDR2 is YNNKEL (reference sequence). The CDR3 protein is CASSQVSRYNEQFF. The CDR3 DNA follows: TGTGCCAGCAGCCAAGTTTCGCGTTACAATGAGCAGTTCTTC.